This T cell receptor (beta chain) was retrieved from a study of shared clonotypes between healthy human individuals. For sorted subsets, approximately 180 ng DNA per replicate equaled approximately 32,000 T cell genomes. This table comes from immunoSEQ multiplex PCR, and its TCRdb copy is limited to in-frame clones, with some not included. The top ten clones hold about 0.057% of a sample with some 650,000 clones, roughly 97% of them seen once. The junction had 8 bases not matched to a gene; V was cut back by 6 bases and J by 4 bases. The CDR3 runs 14 residues. Germline-derived CDR1 and CDR2 are SGHVS and FNYEAQ.

This sequence originates from a woman aged 25 to 39 in good health. Sample: naive CD4+ T cells sorted from blood. Subset here: CD45RA+ positively selected. The chain links TRBV7-6 to TRBJ2-7; 8 positions agree with TRBD1. CDR3 in amino acids: CASSFGQGRYEQYF. CDR3 DNA sequence: TGTGCCAGCAGTTTCGGACAGGGAAGATACGAGCAGTACTTC.